This T cell receptor beta chain was sequenced in a study of blood T cells in healthy people across ages. The authors ran a second PCR of about 6 to 11 cycles using a sample-barcoded 5' primer and a J-beta primer mix. TCRdb redid the calling of the 5' RACE reads with MiXCR, one entry per CDR3 protein. The data hold about a million distinct CDR3 sequences, with around 48% observed a single time. Concerning this clonotype itself: Its antigen is currently unknown.

Study-wide findings and caveats: There was no known CMV status for donors, so expanded clonotype changes were possibly confounded. Higher diversity, along with more naive CD4+ cells, distinguished long-lived donors from aged donors.

Sample: blood. The TCR originated in a man younger than 40 in good health.

Here the CDR3 reads CASSLDRVRDGYTF. The CDR3 DNA reads as TGTGCCAGCAGCTTAGACAGGGTCAGGGATGGCTACACCTTC. The V call is TRBV7-2, the J call TRBJ1-2; the D gene is possibly TRBD1 (6 bases). The germline V and J ends were trimmed by 1 base and 6 bases, with 12 bases remaining between them. Per germline, CDR1 SGHTA and CDR2 FQGNSA. The CDR3 totals 14 residues.